The rows below give T cell receptor beta chains drawn from one sample of a study of T cells in Graves' hyperthyroidism and ophthalmopathy. TCRdb independently ran MiXCR on the multiplex PCR reads; one entry per CDR3 protein. In the table there are more than 350,000 distinct CDR3 sequences, about 15% of which are singletons. What was sequenced was blood. The source is a woman aged 55-70 years with Graves' ophthalmopathy. CDR3s include the opening cysteine and the closing phenylalanine or tryptophan. D genes are given only for firm matches. Size is stated for part of the rows, as once, few or many counts, or as a class when the clone is expanded.

>TRBJ2-5|TRBV2|many|TRBD2
CASRAGVGETQYF
TGTGCCAGCAGGGCGGGGGTAGGCGAGACCCAGTACTTC
>TRBJ1-1|TRBV3-1|many|TRBD1
CASSPDRAITEAFF
TGTGCCAGCAGCCCCGACAGGGCTATCACTGAAGCTTTCTTT
>TRBJ1-1|TRBV3-1|-|-
CASSPRMGDTEAFF
TGTGCCAGCAGCCCCAGAATGGGGGACACTGAAGCTTTCTTT
>TRBJ2-2|TRBV5-1|few|-
CASSKETRYGELFF
TGCGCCAGCAGCAAGGAGACACGGTACGGGGAGCTGTTTTTT
>TRBJ1-4|TRBV9|-|-
CASSKQPLGEKLFF
TGTGCCAGCAGCAAACAGCCGTTAGGGGAAAAACTGTTTTTT
>TRBJ2-7|TRBV6-1|few|TRBD1
CASNFPKGTGSYEQYF
TGTGCCAGCAACTTCCCCAAAGGGACAGGGTCCTACGAGCAGTACTTC
>TRBJ2-5|TRBV27|many|-
CASSLQQGPQYF
TGTGCCAGCAGTCTACAACAGGGTCCCCAGTACTTC
>TRBJ2-7|TRBV30|-|TRBD2
CAWSKTSGPYEQYF
TGTGCCTGGAGTAAGACTAGCGGACCCTACGAGCAGTACTTC
>TRBJ2-1|TRBV11-2|-|TRBD2
CASSIGLAGGSREQFF
TGTGCCAGCAGCATCGGACTAGCGGGAGGGTCGCGGGAGCAGTTCTTC
>TRBJ2-7|TRBV11-2|many|TRBD1
CASSLVDRPYEQYF
TGTGCCAGCAGCTTGGTGGACAGGCCCTACGAGCAGTACTTC
>TRBJ2-1|TRBV14|-|TRBD2
CASSLRGGLAGHNEQFF
TGTGCCAGCAGCTTGAGAGGAGGACTAGCGGGCCACAATGAGCAGTTCTTC
>TRBJ2-7|TRBV20-1|many|TRBD1
CSAIRPGQGSYEQYF
TGCAGTGCGATTAGACCGGGACAGGGTTCCTACGAGCAGTACTTC
>TRBJ2-3|TRBV3-1|many|TRBD2
CASSQGNIGTRHTQYF
TGTGCCAGCAGCCAGGGAAATATCGGGACTAGACATACGCAGTATTTT
>TRBJ2-2|TRBV7-6|once|-
CASSPSPGVGTGELFF
TGTGCCAGCAGCCCAAGTCCGGGAGTAGGCACCGGGGAGCTGTTTTTT
>TRBJ1-1|TRBV7-3|many|-
CASSLIGTLDTEAFF
TGTGCCAGCAGCTTAATTGGTACCCTGGACACTGAAGCTTTCTTT
>TRBJ2-3|TRBV27|many|-
CASSSIDGTDTQYF
TGTGCCAGCAGTTCCATCGATGGCACAGATACGCAGTATTTT
>TRBJ2-1|TRBV7-8|few|TRBD2
CAISGRGTYNEQFF
TGTGCCATCAGCGGGAGAGGCACCTACAATGAGCAGTTCTTC
>TRBJ2-7|TRBV20-1|-|-
CSAYGAGEQYF
TGCAGTGCTTACGGGGCCGGGGAGCAGTACTTC
>TRBJ1-4|TRBV3-1|-|-
CASSQDLGAANEKLLF
TGTGCCAGCAGCCAAGATCTGGGTGCGGCTAATGAAAAACTGCTTTTT
>TRBJ1-1|TRBV5-1|many|-
CASDGGAGAFF
TGCGCCAGCGACGGTGGGGCTGGCGCTTTCTTT
>TRBJ2-1|TRBV3-1|few|TRBD2
CATGLAFDEQFF
TGTGCCACCGGACTAGCATTCGATGAGCAGTTCTTC
>TRBJ2-7|TRBV18|many|TRBD2
CASSTPSGYEQYF
TGTGCCAGCTCAACTCCTAGCGGTTACGAGCAGTACTTC
>TRBJ2-1|TRBV11-2|once|TRBD2
CASSLGGTSGSAYNEQFF
TGTGCCAGCAGCTTAGGTGGGACTAGCGGGAGTGCCTACAATGAGCAGTTCTTC
>TRBJ1-4|TRBV6-2/TRBV6-3|-|TRBD1
CATGVGTGRDEKLFF
TGTGCCACTGGGGTGGGGACAGGGCGTGATGAAAAACTGTTTTTT
>TRBJ2-3|TRBV7-2|many|-
CASAGPTSTDTQYF
TGTGCCAGCGCAGGCCCAACCTCCACAGATACGCAGTATTTT
>TRBJ2-2|TRBV11-2|many|-
CASSPRTFNTGELFF
TGTGCCAGCAGCCCCCGGACTTTTAACACCGGGGAGCTGTTTTTT